The next 21 T cell receptor beta chains were all read from a single sample in a study of OX40 agonist ivuxolimab in advanced cancers. Sequencing used immunoSEQ multiplex PCR; TCRdb keeps in-frame clones, though not all of them. Found here are more than 75,000 clones, 70% to 90% of them singletons; the top ten hold about 0.82%. The specimen was CD4+ or CD8+ T cells sorted from blood, collected in a trial of the OX40 agonist ivuxolimab. These receptors originate from an adult with an advanced solid tumor such as melanoma, head and neck, liver or kidney cancer.

J is TRBJ2-3 and V is TRBV5-1; 10 nucleotides match TRBD1. CDR1 is SGHRS, CDR2 YFSETQ, per germline. This CDR3 is built from 16 residues. V lost 6 bases, J lost 4 bases, and 11 bases stayed unmatched. This chain's CDR3 is CASNLAGQGISDTQYF. The CDR3 region has the DNA TGCGCCAGCAATCTTGCGGGACAGGGGATTTCAGATACGCAGTATTTT.

This clone was seen once. This chain links TRBV4-2 with TRBJ2-1; TRBD2 aligns across 9 bases. This CDR3 contains 16 residues. After removal of 4 bases from V and 2 bases from J, the junction contained 6 bases not matched to a gene. Looked up from germline, CDR1 is LGHNA and CDR2 is YNFKEQ. The CDR3: CASSPSTSGAYNEQFF. Here the CDR3 DNA reads TGTGCCAGCAGCCCGTCGACTAGCGGCGCCTACAATGAGCAGTTCTTC.

The chain recombines TRBV28 with TRBJ1-5, with a tentative D call TRBD1 (5 bases). The CDR3 covers 14 residues. From germline, CDR1 is MDHEN and CDR2 SYDVKM. Trimming took off 0 bases at V and 7 bases at J, with 10 bases between the two ends. This CDR3 reads CASSLWGREQPQHF. The CDR3 DNA reads TGTGCCAGCAGTTTATGGGGCAGGGAGCAGCCCCAGCATTTT. Full variable domain (missing parts from reference TRBV28 and TRBJ1-5): DVKVTQSSRYLVKRTGEKVFLECVQDMDHENMFWYRQDPGLGLRLIYFSYDVKMKEKGDIPEGYSVSREKKERFSLILESASTNQTSMYLCASSLWGREQPQHFGDGTRLSIL.

J is TRBJ1-4 and V is TRBV2, with TRBD1 matching over 10 bases. The CDR3 consists of 14 residues. The V gene end was trimmed by 4 bases and the J gene end by 7 bases; junction bases not matched to a gene: 3. Germline V lookup: CDR1 SNHLY, CDR2 FYNNEI. CDR3 DNA: TGTGCCAGCAGTGCGGGACAGGGGCCTGAAAAACTGTTTTTT. Protein product: CASSAGQGPEKLFF.

The chain recombines TRBV5-4 with TRBJ2-1; 8 bases are shared with TRBD1. V lost 4 bases, J lost 5 bases, and 23 bases stayed unmatched. The CDR3 extends over 20 amino acids. Germline V gene data show CDR1 as SGHNT and CDR2 as YYREEE (reference sequence). The CDR3 region has the DNA TGTGCCAGCAGCGTGTCCGGGACAGTAGTATTTCTGGGACAGGACAATGAGCAGTTCTTC. Translating gives CASSVSGTVVFLGQDNEQFF.

The rearrangement links TRBV4-2 to TRBJ2-1; weak D call: TRBD2 (6 bases). The CDR3 has 18 residues. Germline-derived CDR1 and CDR2 are LGHNA and YNFKEQ. V was shortened by 0 bases and J by 4 bases, with 19 bases between the two germline ends. The chain's CDR3 is CASSQEGGRASAYNEQFF. The CDR3 DNA is TGTGCCAGCAGCCAAGAAGGAGGAAGGGCTAGCGCGTACAATGAGCAGTTCTTC.

This clone was counted once. V gene TRBV4-1 combines with J gene TRBJ2-1, with 7 bases fitting TRBD2. The V gene end was trimmed by 0 bases and the J gene end by 6 bases; junction bases not matched to a gene: 8. Germline-derived CDR1 and CDR2 are MGHRA and YSYEKL. The CDR3 has 16 amino acids. The CDR3 nucleotides read TGCGCCAGCAGCCAAGACCCCGCGGGAGCAGGCAATGAGCAGTTCTTC. Translation gives CASSQDPAGAGNEQFF.

The chain uses TRBV30 and TRBJ1-5; D not resolved. V was clipped by 0 bases and J by 5 bases, with 8 bases between them. Germline CDR1 and CDR2: GTSNPN and SVGIG (reference sequence). The CDR3 extends over 13 amino acids. This CDR3 is CAWSVGSHQPQHF. In DNA, the CDR3 is TGTGCCTGGAGTGTGGGCAGCCATCAGCCCCAGCATTTT.

The J gene is TRBJ2-5, the V gene TRBV7-9, with D possibly matching TRBD2 (6 bases). The end of the DNA is better explained by TRBJ2-7, so the J call may be wrong. The CDR3 extends over 16 amino acids. The germline V gene has CDR1 SEHNR and CDR2 FQNEAQ (reference sequence). The CDR3 sequence is CASSLSPGLSSYEQYF. CDR3 bases: TGTGCCAGCAGCTTATCGCCGGGACTTAGCTCCTACGAGCAGTACTTC.

The chain uses TRBV4-3 and TRBJ1-2; D not resolved. There are 17 residues in the CDR3. Germline CDR1 LGHNA, CDR2 YSLEER. V lost 2 bases and J 5 bases, leaving 21 bases between the germline ends. The chain's CDR3 is CASSQSFWALEVYGYTF. The CDR3 region has the DNA TGCGCCAGCAGCCAATCCTTTTGGGCCCTAGAAGTGTATGGCTACACCTTC.

This clone was recorded once. This sequence joins TRBV6-1 and TRBJ2-1; 7 bases are shared with TRBD2. Germline V gene lookup returns CDR1 MNHNS and CDR2 SASEGT. The CDR3 spans 15 residues. V gave up 4 bases and J gave up 4 bases; unmatched junction bases: 7. The chain's CDR3 is CASSVTREMYNEQFF. The CDR3 DNA is TGTGCCAGCAGTGTAACGCGGGAGATGTACAATGAGCAGTTCTTC.

The CDR3 loop is CASSQRGTSGRWTDTQYF. In DNA form, the CDR3 reads TGCGCCAGCAGCCAAAGGGGTACTAGCGGGAGGTGGACAGATACGCAGTATTTT. The chain couples TRBV4-1 to TRBJ2-3; TRBD2 matches at 12 bases. Germline V CDR1 and CDR2: MGHRA, YSYEKL. The CDR3 is made up of 18 amino acids. V trimming: 2 bases; J trimming: 3 bases; junction bases outside the gene matches: 9.

This clone showed up just once. J is TRBJ2-3 and V is TRBV27; 7 bases agree with TRBD2. Trimming cost V 10 bases and J 4 bases; bases outside gene matches: 11. The CDR3 consists of 14 residues. Germline V lookup: CDR1 MNHEY, CDR2 SMNVEV (reference sequence). CDR3 region: CATTSGGLPDTQYF. The CDR3 coding sequence is TGTGCCACCACCTCGGGGGGTCTCCCAGATACGCAGTATTTT.

The V and J genes are TRBV18 and TRBJ2-7, with D possibly matching TRBD1 (7 bases). The CDR3 is made up of 16 amino acids. V was shortened by 2 bases and J by 5 bases, with 19 bases between the two germline ends. Germline loops: CDR1 KGHSH, CDR2 LQKENI. CDR3 DNA: TGTGCCAGCTCACCAAGTCAATTCCAGGGGGGAAACGAGCAGTACTTC. This sequence encodes CASSPSQFQGGNEQYF.

The J gene is TRBJ1-1, the V gene TRBV6-5; TRBD1 matches 9 bases. Germline-derived CDR1 and CDR2 are MNHEY and SVGAGI. CDR3 length: 16 amino acids. Trimming took 2 bases from V and 2 from J; bases not matched to a gene: 6. The CDR3 is CASSYAADRGNTEAFF. The CDR3 DNA sequence: TGTGCCAGCAGTTACGCGGCGGACAGGGGAAACACTGAAGCTTTCTTT.

V usage is TRBV5-6 and J usage is TRBJ2-5; possibly TRBD1 or TRBD2 for D (5 bases each). CDR1 and CDR2 from the germline V gene are SGHDT and YYEEEE. V lost 4 bases to trimming and J lost 0 bases, with 10 bases between them. This CDR3 contains 14 residues. As DNA, the CDR3 is TGTGCCAGCAGCGGGTTGGGGGACCAAGAGACCCAGTACTTC. Its protein product is CASSGLGDQETQYF.

The chain is built from TRBV10-3 and TRBJ1-5; D perhaps matches TRBD1 (5 bases). Germline CDR1 and CDR2: ENHRY and SYGVKD. V lost 6 bases, J lost 6 bases, and 12 bases lay in between. The CDR3 totals 13 residues. CDR3 loop: CAIRGDETQPQHF. The CDR3 DNA sequence: TGTGCCATCAGGGGGGACGAAACTCAGCCCCAGCATTTT.

The chain links TRBV6-5 to TRBJ1-4; the D gene is possibly TRBD1 (5 bases). This CDR3 is 14 amino acids long. V was clipped by 2 bases and J by 2 bases, with 6 bases between them. The germline gives CDR1 MNHEY, CDR2 SVGAGI. DNA for the CDR3: TGTGCCAGCAGTTACGGGGGGACTAATGAAAAACTGTTTTTT. It specifies CASSYGGTNEKLFF.

This chain joins TRBV5-8 and TRBJ1-1; 7 bases fit TRBD1. Germline-derived CDR1 and CDR2 are SGHTS and YDEGEE. Losses at the gene ends were 6 bases for V and 6 bases for J; bases not matched to a gene: 8. The length of the CDR3 is 13 residues. CDR3 loop: CASTLGGGPEAFF. CDR3 coding DNA: TGTGCCAGCACCCTAGGAGGGGGCCCTGAAGCTTTCTTT.

The chain combines TRBV7-9 with TRBJ1-1, with 8 positions matching TRBD1. The germline V gene has CDR1 SEHNR and CDR2 FQNEAQ (reference sequence). The ends lost 8 bases at V and 0 bases at J; junction bases unmatched: 11. CDR3 length: 16 amino acids. The CDR3 region is CASGRGQGRMNTEAFF. The CDR3 DNA follows: TGTGCCAGCGGCCGTGGACAGGGCCGGATGAACACTGAAGCTTTCTTT.

The chain couples TRBV7-9 to TRBJ2-7; the match to TRBD2 covers 7 bases. Unmatched junction bases numbered 3, after V lost 3 bases and J lost 1 base. Germline V lookup: CDR1 SEHNR, CDR2 FQNEAQ (reference sequence). The CDR3 loop spans 14 amino acids. The CDR3 region has the DNA TGTGCCAGCAGCTTCGGCGGGAGTTCCTACGAGCAGTACTTC. Protein product: CASSFGGSSYEQYF.